This entry concerns a single TCR beta chain. This sample was included in a study of glioma-infiltrating T cells after dendritic cell vaccination. Across the whole study: Monocyte-derived dendritic cells, cultured seven days with IL-4 and GM-CSF, were pulsed with autologous tumor lysate. Patients received three intradermal dendritic cell vaccine injections at biweekly intervals.

Clones were read by immunoSEQ multiplex PCR, and TCRdb kept only the in-frame ones, dropping some. The table records tens of thousands of clones, about nine tenths of them present only once. Losses at the gene ends were 2 bases for V and 0 bases for J; bases not matched to a gene: 7. The germline V gene encodes CDR1 LGHNA and CDR2 YSLEER. This CDR3 has 18 residues. The source was blood, collected before dendritic cell vaccination. The chain links TRBV4-3 to TRBJ2-1; TRBD2 aligns across 10 bases. This clonotype originated in a human donor with glioblastoma. CDR3 sequence reads: CASSQMGLALDSYNEQFF. The CDR3 DNA is TGCGCCAGCAGCCAAATGGGACTAGCGCTCGACTCCTACAATGAGCAGTTCTTC.